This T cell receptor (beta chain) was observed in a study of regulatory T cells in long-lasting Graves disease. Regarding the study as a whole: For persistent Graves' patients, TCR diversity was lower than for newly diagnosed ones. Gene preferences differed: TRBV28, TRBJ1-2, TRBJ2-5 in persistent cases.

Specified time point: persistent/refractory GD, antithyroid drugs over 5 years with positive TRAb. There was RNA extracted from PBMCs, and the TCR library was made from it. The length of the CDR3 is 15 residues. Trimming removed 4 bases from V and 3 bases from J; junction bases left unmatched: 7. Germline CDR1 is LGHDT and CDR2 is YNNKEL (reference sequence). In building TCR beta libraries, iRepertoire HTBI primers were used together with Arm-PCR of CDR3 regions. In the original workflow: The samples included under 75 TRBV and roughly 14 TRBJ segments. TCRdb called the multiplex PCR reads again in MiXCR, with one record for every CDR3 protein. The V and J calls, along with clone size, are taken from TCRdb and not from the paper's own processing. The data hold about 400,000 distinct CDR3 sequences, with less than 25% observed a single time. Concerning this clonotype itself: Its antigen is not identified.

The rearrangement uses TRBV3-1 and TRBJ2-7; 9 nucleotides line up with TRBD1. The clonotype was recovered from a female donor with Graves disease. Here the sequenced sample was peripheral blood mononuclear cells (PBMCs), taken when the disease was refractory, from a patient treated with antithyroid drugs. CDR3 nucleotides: TGTGCCAGCAGCCTACTACAGGGGGCTTTCTACGAGCAGTACTTC. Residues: CASSLLQGAFYEQYF.